This T cell receptor (beta chain) stems from a study of OX40 agonist ivuxolimab in advanced cancers. Study-level background: The costimulatory receptor OX40 (CD134) was targeted by ivuxolimab, a fully human IgG2 agonistic monoclonal antibody. Intravenous ivuxolimab was administered to patients every 2 weeks at six dose levels: 0.01, 0.1, 0.3, 1.5, 3 and 10 mg/kg. Patients were allowed to have had prior anti-PD-1, anti-PD-L1 or anti-CTLA-4 therapy, and roughly two fifths of the dose-escalation patients had been treated with checkpoint inhibitors. Peripheral TCRbeta sequencing was intended to test whether TCR sequence diversity was altered and clonal T-cell expansion was caused by ivuxolimab. Partial responses were achieved by three dose-escalation patients, of whom one had hepatocellular carcinoma and two had cutaneous melanoma. The monotherapy dose-escalation portion (N ≈ 50 patients) of the phase I ivuxolimab trial is reported in the paper. The dose-escalation cohort was almost 85% male with a mean age of 60 years, ranging from roughly 23 to 90. Among the roughly 52 dose-escalation patients, some 20 had hepatocellular carcinoma, about 15 melanoma, 9 renal cell carcinoma and 9 head and neck cancer.

In the case of this clone: The target of this receptor is not known. No per-base quality is available; no much larger clone lies one base away.

The CDR3 starts with the cysteine, ends with the phenylalanine, and has 15 residues. Just CDR3 DNA is preserved here, 45 bases in frame from base 1. Cut back by 6 bases and 0 bases, the V and J ends lie 11 bases apart. Via the germline V gene (reference sequence), CDR1 is MNHEY and CDR2 SMNVEV. Patients with a history of autoimmune disease or receiving systemic immunosuppression were excluded from the trial. Peripheral blood for TCR sequencing was collected from all dose cohorts at baseline, on cycle 4 day 1, and on cycle 7 day 1. Samples were obtained from an open-label, multicenter, first-in-human phase I dose-escalation trial of ivuxolimab. The trial enrolled adults with locally advanced or metastatic head and neck squamous cell, hepatocellular, melanoma or renal cell carcinoma. Before TCR sequencing, CD4+ T cells and CD8+ T cells were sorted from peripheral blood as separate populations. For sequencing of the TCRbeta CDR3 region, genomic DNA was extracted from the sorted cells. The immunoSEQ Assay was used for sequencing of TCRbeta CDR3 regions. Imported from immuneACCESS, the table was reduced by TCRdb to in-frame sequences with V and J called. These copies leave out some clones; in studies compared against another copy, an unresolved V gene accounts for under half, and the cause of the remainder is not known. This sample is represented by around 70,000 clones; less than 90% of them were singletons. The ten top clones hold roughly 2.4% of the sample.

Findings and caveats that apply to the study as a whole: Partial responders in the 0.1-3.0 mg/kg groups had among the lowest normalized peripheral clonal expansion, especially among CD8+ T cells. After ivuxolimab, expanded clones were on average more numerous among CD8+ T cells than among CD4+ T cells. Low levels of normalized T-cell clonal expansion were also shown by some nonresponding patients. At doses from 0.1 to 3.0 mg/kg, clonal expansion was seen in both CD4+ and CD8+ blood T cells between baseline and week 6. Antigen specificity was not determined for the clonally expanded peripheral T cells.

The material sequenced was CD4+ or CD8+ T cells sorted from blood, taken in a trial of the OX40 agonist ivuxolimab. The clonotype was recovered from an adult with an advanced solid tumor such as melanoma, head and neck, liver or kidney cancer. This chain joins TRBV27 to TRBJ1-4; no D gene is confidently identified. At the DNA level, the sequence is TGTGCCAGCAGACAATATATCGCAACTAATGAAAAACTGTTTTTT. It specifies CASRQYIATNEKLFF.